This TCR beta chain appears in the sequencing data of a study of shared clonotypes between healthy human individuals. In the study overall: Every donor yielded three CD4 naive, three CD4 memory, two CD8 naive and one CD8 memory plate. General study points: Naive subsets generally exceeded memory subsets in estimated richness. The study's rarefaction showed incomplete sorted-subset sequencing despite large depth.

A note on this clone: Its antigen is unknown.

Method: immunoSEQ multiplex PCR; TCRdb's copy keeps in-frame clones and lacks some. The sample consists of some 2,000,000 clones, about 95% of them appearing once. CD45RO-negative cells were positively selected for CCR7, leaving out terminally differentiated effector memory CD45RA+ cells. CDR3 length: 13 residues. V lost 5 bases and J lost 5; bases outside the gene matches: 5. Germline assignment: CDR1 SEHNR and CDR2 FQNEAQ (reference sequence). The material sequenced was naive CD8+ T cells sorted from blood. J is TRBJ2-7 and V is TRBV7-9, with 8 bases fitting TRBD1. This receptor was taken from a man aged 18 to 29 in good health. CDR3 nucleotide sequence: TGTGCCAGCAGCCTAGGACAGGGAAACGAGCAGTACTTC. Translated, it gives CASSLGQGNEQYF.